Reported below is one TCR beta chain. These data come from a study of T-cell memory formation after mild COVID-19. The CDR3 consists of 15 residues. Germline CDR1 is SGDLS and CDR2 is YYNGEE. V was clipped by 1 base and J by 0 bases, with 8 bases between them. Via MiXCR, TCRdb re-called the 5' RACE reads, giving one row per CDR3 protein. The sample yields approximately 430,000 distinct CDR3 sequences, 23% seen once. Specimen: PBMCs or a T cell subset sorted from them (not recorded which). This chain links TRBV9 with TRBJ1-5; D ambiguous. This sequence was found in an adult woman who had mild COVID-19 (a few samples of this study predate the infection). Cell type and time point are not known. CDR3 DNA sequence: TGTGCCAGCAGCGTAAGCCCCTATAGCAATCAGCCCCAGCATTTT. The encoded protein is CASSVSPYSNQPQHF.